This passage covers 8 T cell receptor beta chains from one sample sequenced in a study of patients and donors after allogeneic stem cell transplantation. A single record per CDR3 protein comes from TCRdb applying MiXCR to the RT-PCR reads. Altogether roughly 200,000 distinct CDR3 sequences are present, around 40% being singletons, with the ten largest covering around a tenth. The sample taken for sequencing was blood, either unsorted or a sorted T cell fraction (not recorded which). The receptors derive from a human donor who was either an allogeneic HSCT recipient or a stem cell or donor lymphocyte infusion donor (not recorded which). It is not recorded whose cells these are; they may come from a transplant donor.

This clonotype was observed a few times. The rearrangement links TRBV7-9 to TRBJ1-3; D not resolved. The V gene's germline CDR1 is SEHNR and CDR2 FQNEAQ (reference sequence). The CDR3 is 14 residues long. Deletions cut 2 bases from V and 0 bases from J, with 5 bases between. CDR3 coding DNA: TGTGCCAGCAGCTTAAGCACCTCTGGAAACACCATATATTTT. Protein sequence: CASSLSTSGNTIYF.

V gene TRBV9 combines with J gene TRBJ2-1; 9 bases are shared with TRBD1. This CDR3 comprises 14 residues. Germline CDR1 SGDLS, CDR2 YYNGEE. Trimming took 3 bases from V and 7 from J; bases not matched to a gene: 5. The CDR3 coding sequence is TGTGCCAGCAGCGCTTGGGACAGGGCTAATGAGCAGTTCTTC. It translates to CASSAWDRANEQFF.

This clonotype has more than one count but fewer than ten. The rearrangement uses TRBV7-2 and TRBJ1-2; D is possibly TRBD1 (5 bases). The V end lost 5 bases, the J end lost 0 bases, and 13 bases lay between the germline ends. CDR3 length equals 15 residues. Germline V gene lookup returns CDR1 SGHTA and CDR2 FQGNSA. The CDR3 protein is CASSPGRTTNYGYTF. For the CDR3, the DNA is TGTGCCAGCAGCCCAGGGAGGACTACTAACTATGGCTACACCTTC. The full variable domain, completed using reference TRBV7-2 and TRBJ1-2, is GAGVSQSPSNKVTEKGKDVELRCDPISGHTALYWYRQSLGQGLEFLIYFQGNSAPDKSGLPSDRFSAERTGGSVSTLTIQRTQQEDSAVYLCASSPGRTTNYGYTFGSGTRLTVV.

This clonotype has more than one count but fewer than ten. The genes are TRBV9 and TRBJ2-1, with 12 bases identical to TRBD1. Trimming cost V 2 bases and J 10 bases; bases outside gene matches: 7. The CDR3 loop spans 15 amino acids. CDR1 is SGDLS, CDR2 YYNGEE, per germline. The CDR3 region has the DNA TGTGCCAGCAGCGTCACCGGGACAGGGGGCGGGGAGCAGTTCTTC. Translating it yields CASSVTGTGGGEQFF.

CDR3 residues: CSARRDRRDLTEAFF. In DNA, the CDR3 is TGCAGTGCTAGGAGGGACAGGAGGGACCTCACTGAAGCTTTCTTT. The chain couples TRBV20-1 to TRBJ1-1, with TRBD1 matching 8 bases. V was clipped by 3 bases and J by 4 bases; unmatched bases: 10. The CDR3 covers 15 residues. From germline, CDR1 is DFQATT and CDR2 SNEGSKA (reference sequence).

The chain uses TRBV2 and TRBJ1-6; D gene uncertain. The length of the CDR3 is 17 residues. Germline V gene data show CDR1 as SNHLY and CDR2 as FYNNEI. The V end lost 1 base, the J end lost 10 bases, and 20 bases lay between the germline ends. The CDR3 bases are TGTGCCAGCAGTGAAGAACTCTTGTTGGGAAGGCGCTCACCCCTCCACTTT. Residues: CASSEELLLGRRSPLHF.

CDR3 coding DNA: TGCGCCAGCAGCTCCGGGACTCCGACGGCTGAGCAGTTCTTC. Translating it yields CASSSGTPTAEQFF. The J gene is TRBJ2-1, the V gene TRBV5-1; D might be TRBD2 (6 bases). Per the germline V gene, CDR1 is SGHRS and CDR2 is YFSETQ. This CDR3 is 14 amino acids long. Trimming stripped 3 bases from V and 9 bases from J, with 16 bases between. Drawing the rest from reference TRBV5-1 and TRBJ2-1, the complete variable domain is KAGVTQTPRYLIKTRGQQVTLSCSPISGHRSVSWYQQTPGQGLQFLFEYFSETQRNKGNFPGRFSGRQFSNSRSEMNVSTLELGDSALYLCASSSGTPTAEQFFGPGTRLTVL.

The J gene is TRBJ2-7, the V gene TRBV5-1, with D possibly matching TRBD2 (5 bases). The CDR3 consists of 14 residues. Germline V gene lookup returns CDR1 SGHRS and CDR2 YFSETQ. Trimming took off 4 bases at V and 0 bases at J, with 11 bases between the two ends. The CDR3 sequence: CASSPMGSSYEQYF. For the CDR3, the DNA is TGCGCCAGCAGCCCAATGGGGAGCTCCTACGAGCAGTACTTC.